Sequencing of this T cell receptor beta chain was carried out in a study of blood T cells in healthy people across ages. J was trimmed by 8 bases and V by 4 bases; bases with no gene match: 7. The CDR3 covers 14 residues. In germline, CDR1 is LGHDT, CDR2 YNNKEL (reference sequence). Extracted total RNA amounted to at least 5.5 micrograms for each sample. Using a J-beta primer mix together with a sample-barcoded 5' primer, a second PCR was run for roughly 7 to 12 cycles. TCRdb called the 5' RACE reads again in MiXCR, with one record for every CDR3 protein. In the table there are over 950,000 distinct CDR3 sequences, less than 45% of which are singletons.

The rearrangement joins TRBV3-1 to TRBJ2-3, with 9 bases lining up with TRBD2. The specimen sequenced was blood. This TCR was sampled from a man in his late teens or twenties in good health. This CDR3 is CASSLGGGAGTQYF. The CDR3 region has the DNA TGTGCCAGCAGCCTAGGCGGGGGGGCCGGTACGCAGTATTTT.